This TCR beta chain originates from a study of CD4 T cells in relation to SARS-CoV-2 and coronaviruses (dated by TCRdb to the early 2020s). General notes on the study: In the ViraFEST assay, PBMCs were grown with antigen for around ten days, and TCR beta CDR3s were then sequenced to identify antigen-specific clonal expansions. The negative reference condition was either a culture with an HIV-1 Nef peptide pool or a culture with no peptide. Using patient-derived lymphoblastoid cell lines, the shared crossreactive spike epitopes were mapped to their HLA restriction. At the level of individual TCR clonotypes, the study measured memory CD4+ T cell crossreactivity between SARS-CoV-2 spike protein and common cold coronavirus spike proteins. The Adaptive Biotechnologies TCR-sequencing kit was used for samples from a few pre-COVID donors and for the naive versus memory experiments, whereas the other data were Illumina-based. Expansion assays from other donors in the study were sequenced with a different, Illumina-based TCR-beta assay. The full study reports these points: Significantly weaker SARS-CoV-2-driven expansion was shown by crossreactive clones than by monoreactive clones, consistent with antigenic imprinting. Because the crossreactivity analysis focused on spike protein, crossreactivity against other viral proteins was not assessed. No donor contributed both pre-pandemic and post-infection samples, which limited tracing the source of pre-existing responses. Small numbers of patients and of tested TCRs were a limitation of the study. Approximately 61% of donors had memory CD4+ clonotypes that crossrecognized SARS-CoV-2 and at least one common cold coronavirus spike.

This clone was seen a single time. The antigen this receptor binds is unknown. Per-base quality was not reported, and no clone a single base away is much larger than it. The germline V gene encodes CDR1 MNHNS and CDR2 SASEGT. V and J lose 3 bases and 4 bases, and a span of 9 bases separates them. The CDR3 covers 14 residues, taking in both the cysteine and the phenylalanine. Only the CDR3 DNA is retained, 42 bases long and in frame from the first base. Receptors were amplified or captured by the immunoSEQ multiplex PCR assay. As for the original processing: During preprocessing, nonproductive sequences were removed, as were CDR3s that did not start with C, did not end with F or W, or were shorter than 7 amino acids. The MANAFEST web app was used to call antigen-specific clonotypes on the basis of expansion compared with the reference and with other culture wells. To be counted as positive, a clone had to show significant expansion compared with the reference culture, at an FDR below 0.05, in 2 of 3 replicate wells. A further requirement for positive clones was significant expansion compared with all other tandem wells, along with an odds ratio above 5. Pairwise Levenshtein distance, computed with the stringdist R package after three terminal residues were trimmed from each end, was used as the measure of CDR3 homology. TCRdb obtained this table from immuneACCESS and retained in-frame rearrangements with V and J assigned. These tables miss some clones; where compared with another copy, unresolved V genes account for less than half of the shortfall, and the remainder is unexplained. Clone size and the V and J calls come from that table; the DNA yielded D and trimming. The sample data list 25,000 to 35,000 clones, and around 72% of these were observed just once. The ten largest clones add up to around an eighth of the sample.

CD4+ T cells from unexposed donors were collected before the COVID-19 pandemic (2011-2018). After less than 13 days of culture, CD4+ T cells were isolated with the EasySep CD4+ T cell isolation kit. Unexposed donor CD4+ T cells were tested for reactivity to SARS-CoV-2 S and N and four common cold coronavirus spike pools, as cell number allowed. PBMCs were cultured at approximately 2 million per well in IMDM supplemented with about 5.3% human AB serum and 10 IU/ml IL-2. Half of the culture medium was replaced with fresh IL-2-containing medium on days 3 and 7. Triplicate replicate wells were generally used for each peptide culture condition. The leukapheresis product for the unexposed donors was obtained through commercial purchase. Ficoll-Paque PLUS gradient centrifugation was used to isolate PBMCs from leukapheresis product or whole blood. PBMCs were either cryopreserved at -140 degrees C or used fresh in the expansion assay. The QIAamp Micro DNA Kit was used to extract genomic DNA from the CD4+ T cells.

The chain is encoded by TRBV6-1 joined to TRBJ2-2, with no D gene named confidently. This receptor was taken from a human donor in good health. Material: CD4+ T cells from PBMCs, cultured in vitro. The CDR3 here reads CASSDFLSTGELFF. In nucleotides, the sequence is TGTGCCAGCAGTGATTTCCTTAGCACCGGGGAGCTGTTTTTT.